One and the same sample provided the 20 T cell receptor beta chains below, sequenced in a study of CD8 T cells in Susac syndrome. With random hexamers, 0.5 to 1 ug RNA was reverse transcribed. MiXCR, applied by TCRdb to the immunoSEQ multiplex PCR reads, yields one record per CDR3 protein. The table shows approximately 150,000 distinct CDR3 sequences, with around 94% occurring only once. Sample: CD4+ T cells from PBMCs. The source is a human donor in good health.

This chain connects TRBV19 to TRBJ1-2, with TRBD1 as a possible D gene (5 bases). Trimming took 7 bases from V and 0 from J, leaving 21 bases between them. The germline V gene has CDR1 LNHDA and CDR2 SQIVND (reference sequence). The CDR3 is made up of 17 amino acids. In DNA form, the CDR3 reads TGTGCCAGTATCCTCGGAGGGGCGTCTGAAGCTAACTATGGCTACACCTTC. Protein product: CASILGGASEANYGYTF.

The chain joins TRBV15 to TRBJ2-5; 7 bases map to TRBD2. J lost 9 bases, V lost 5 bases, and 12 bases had no gene match. The CDR3 loop spans 14 amino acids. Per germline, CDR1 LNHNV and CDR2 YYDKDF (reference sequence). The CDR3 protein is CATSGLSGPLAQYF. DNA for the CDR3: TGTGCCACCAGCGGCCTTAGCGGGCCGTTGGCCCAGTACTTC. The complete variable domain, with remaining parts taken from reference TRBV15 and TRBJ2-5, reads DAMVIQNPRYQVTQFGKPVTLSCSQTLNHNVMYWYQQKSSQAPKLLFHYYDKDFNNEADTPDNFQSRRPNTSFCFLDIRSPGLGDTAMYLCATSGLSGPLAQYFGPGTRLLVL.

This clonotype was seen only a few times. This rearrangement joins TRBV15 to TRBJ1-5, with D hard to call. The CDR3 runs to 12 residues. Germline assignment: CDR1 LNHNV and CDR2 YYDKDF (reference sequence). Trimming pared 0 bases from V and 7 bases from J, leaving 4 bases between. Here the CDR3 reads CATSRDLQPQHF. The CDR3 DNA is TGTGCCACCAGCAGAGATCTACAGCCCCAGCATTTT.

The V gene is TRBV18, the J gene TRBJ2-3; D possibly corresponds to TRBD2 (5 bases). CDR1 is KGHSH, CDR2 LQKENI, per germline. The CDR3 consists of 19 residues. V gave up 1 base and J gave up 0 bases, with 20 bases separating them. CDR3 nucleotide sequence: TGTGCCAGCTCACCACTAACTCTAGCTGTCACCGCTAGCACAGATACGCAGTATTTT. Translation: CASSPLTLAVTASTDTQYF.

V is TRBV9 and J is TRBJ1-1, with D tentatively TRBD1 (6 bases). The ends were cut back, 4 bases at V and 11 bases at J, with 12 bases in the middle. From germline, CDR1 is SGDLS and CDR2 YYNGEE. The CDR3 has 11 amino acids. The CDR3 region is CASSPGAGAFF. CDR3 in DNA: TGTGCCAGCAGCCCAGGGGCTGGGGCTTTCTTT. Filled out from reference TRBV9 and TRBJ1-1, the complete variable domain reads DSGVTQTPKHLITATGQRVTLRCSPRSGDLSVYWYQQSLDQGLQFLIQYYNGEERAKGNILERFSAQQFPDLHSELNLSSLELGDSALYFCASSPGAGAFFGQGTRLTVV.

This chain joins TRBV7-8 and TRBJ2-7; D gene uncertain. Germline V gene sequence: CDR1 SGHVS, CDR2 FQNEAQ. The CDR3 is 14 amino acids. Trimming took off 5 bases at V and 1 base at J, with 12 bases between the two ends. In DNA, the CDR3 is TGTGCCAGCAGCCCGGACCGGTATTCCTACGAGCAGTACTTC. This encodes CASSPDRYSYEQYF.

This chain links TRBV6-2 or TRBV6-3 with TRBJ1-5, with D unresolved. V was pared by 7 bases and J by 2 bases, with 9 bases between. The germline V gene encodes CDR1 MNHEY and CDR2 SVGEGT. CDR3 length: 13 amino acids. In DNA, the CDR3 is TGTGCCAGCAACCTGGTGGGCAATCAGCCCCAGCATTTT. It translates to CASNLVGNQPQHF.

V gene TRBV24-1 combines with J gene TRBJ1-2, with D tentatively TRBD1 (5 bases). V was shortened by 2 bases and J by 2 bases, with 14 bases between the two germline ends. This CDR3 contains 16 residues. Looked up from germline, CDR1 is KGHDR and CDR2 is SFDVKD. Written as DNA, the CDR3 is TGTGCCACCAGTGATTCGGTACAGGCAAGGAACTATGGCTACACCTTC. Its protein is CATSDSVQARNYGYTF.

This chain joins TRBV20-1 and TRBJ1-2, with D possibly TRBD1 on 5 matching bases. In germline, CDR1 is DFQATT, CDR2 SNEGSKA (reference sequence). CDR3 length equals 12 residues. V lost 5 bases to trimming and J lost 2 bases, with 9 bases between them. DNA of the CDR3: TGCAGTGCTTCCCGGACAAACTATGGCTACACCTTC. Translation gives CSASRTNYGYTF.

The gene calls are TRBV9 and TRBJ2-7; unclear D gene. CDR1 and CDR2 from the germline V gene are SGDLS and YYNGEE. CDR3 length: 13 residues. Trimming removed 0 bases from V and 2 bases from J, with 6 bases in between. CDR3 coding DNA: TGTGCCAGCAGCGTAGACTGGGCCTACGAGCAGTACTTC. Protein product: CASSVDWAYEQYF.

The chain employs TRBV6-6 and TRBJ2-3, with a tentative D call TRBD2 (5 bases). The CDR3 has 15 amino acids. CDR1 and CDR2 from the germline V gene are MNHNY and SVGAGI (reference sequence). The V end lost 2 bases, the J end lost 4 bases, and 13 bases lay between the germline ends. CDR3 sequence: CASSYRTESADTQYF. DNA of the CDR3: TGTGCCAGCAGTTACCGGACTGAGTCGGCAGATACGCAGTATTTT.

This chain links TRBV4-1 with TRBJ2-2; D call uncertain. Trimming cost V 0 bases and J 6 bases, with 11 bases left between them. Per the germline V gene, CDR1 is MGHRA and CDR2 is YSYEKL. The CDR3 extends over 15 amino acids. For the CDR3, the DNA is TGCGCCAGCAGCCAAGAGAAGGGTTTTGCCGGGGAGCTGTTTTTT. The encoded protein is CASSQEKGFAGELFF.

The chain is built from TRBV29-1 and TRBJ2-7; D may correspond to TRBD1 or TRBD2 (6 bases each). From germline, CDR1 is SQVTM and CDR2 ANQGSEA. There are 14 residues in the CDR3. V gave up 1 base and J gave up 6 bases, with 16 bases separating them. CDR3 residues: CSVEAPHGGGEQYF. As DNA, the CDR3 is TGCAGCGTTGAAGCCCCCCACGGAGGGGGCGAGCAGTACTTC.

This clonotype was seen a single time. The chain has TRBV14 and TRBJ2-4, with 8 bases fitting TRBD2. J lost 1 base, V lost 2 bases, and 1 base had no gene match. Per germline, CDR1 SGHDN and CDR2 FVKESK. The CDR3 sequence is 15 residues long. CDR3 amino acids: CASSQQRGAKNIQYF. The CDR3 coding sequence is TGTGCCAGCAGCCAACAGCGGGGGGCCAAAAACATTCAGTACTTC.

The chain links TRBV24-1 to TRBJ2-1; D might be TRBD2 (6 bases). Germline CDR1 KGHDR, CDR2 SFDVKD. The V end lost 4 bases, the J end lost 3 bases, and 18 bases lay between the germline ends. The CDR3 has 17 amino acids. CDR3 nucleotide sequence: TGTGCCACCAGTGACCCAAATAGCGGACGATACTACAATGAGCAGTTCTTC. This gives the protein CATSDPNSGRYYNEQFF.

This sequence joins TRBV5-4 and TRBJ2-6, with D possibly being TRBD1 (6 bases). In germline, CDR1 is SGHNT, CDR2 YYREEE (reference sequence). The CDR3 totals 16 residues. Between the trimmed V and J ends, which lost 4 bases and 2 bases, there was a span of 13 bases. The CDR3 region is CASSQGSPTGANVLTF. In DNA, the CDR3 is TGTGCCAGCAGCCAGGGGTCTCCAACTGGGGCCAACGTCCTGACTTTC.

The chain recombines TRBV20-1 with TRBJ2-7, with D maybe TRBD1 (6 bases). This CDR3 has 14 amino acids. The V end was cut by 0 bases, the J end by 2 bases, with 11 bases between. The germline gives CDR1 DFQATT, CDR2 SNEGSKA (reference sequence). The CDR3 loop is CSARDRDTTYEQYF. CDR3 nucleotides: TGCAGTGCTAGAGATCGGGACACCACCTACGAGCAGTACTTC.

The chain's CDR3 is CAISVTVGVTGFGSYEQYF. CDR3 DNA sequence: TGTGCCATCAGTGTGACGGTCGGGGTGACAGGGTTCGGTTCCTACGAGCAGTACTTC. V and J are TRBV10-3 and TRBJ2-7; 7 bases align to TRBD1. The CDR3 sequence is 19 residues long. V lost 4 bases and J lost 1; bases outside the gene matches: 19. Germline CDR1 ENHRY, CDR2 SYGVKD.

The chain uses TRBV28 and TRBJ2-3; TRBD2 matches at 7 bases. V shed 1 base, J shed 11 bases, and the junction held 6 bases outside the gene matches. The CDR3 is made up of 13 amino acids. Germline CDR1 reads MDHEN; CDR2 reads SYDVKM. The CDR3 nucleotides read TGTGCCAGCAGTTTATATGAGGGAGGGCGGCAGTATTTT. Protein sequence: CASSLYEGGRQYF.

This clonotype was seen just once. The CDR3 DNA reads TGTGCCAGCAAAGGAGGGGCAGGGCTAAACTATGGCTACACCTTC. Amino acid sequence: CASKGGAGLNYGYTF. The chain is built from TRBV2 and TRBJ1-2; D is possibly TRBD1 (5 bases). There are 15 residues in the CDR3. From germline, CDR1 is SNHLY and CDR2 FYNNEI. Trimming pared 7 bases from V and 2 bases from J, leaving 17 bases between. The full variable domain, completed using reference TRBV2 and TRBJ1-2, is EPEVTQTPSHQVTQMGQEVILRCVPISNHLYFYWYRQILGQKVEFLVSFYNNEISEKSEIFDDQFSVERPDGSNFTLKIRSTKLEDSAMYFCASKGGAGLNYGYTFGSGTRLTVV.